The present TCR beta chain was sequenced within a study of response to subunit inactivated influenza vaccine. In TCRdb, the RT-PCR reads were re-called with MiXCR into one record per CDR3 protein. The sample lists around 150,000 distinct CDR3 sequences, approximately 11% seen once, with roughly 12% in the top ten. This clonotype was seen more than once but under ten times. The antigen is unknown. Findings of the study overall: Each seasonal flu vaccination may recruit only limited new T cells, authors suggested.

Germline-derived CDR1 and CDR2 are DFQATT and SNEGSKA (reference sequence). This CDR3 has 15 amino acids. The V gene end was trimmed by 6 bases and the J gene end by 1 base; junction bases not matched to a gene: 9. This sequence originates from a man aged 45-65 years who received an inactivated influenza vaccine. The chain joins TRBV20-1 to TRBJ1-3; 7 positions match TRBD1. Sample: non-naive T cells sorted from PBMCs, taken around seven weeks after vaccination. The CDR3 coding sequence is TGCAGTGCGGGTCCAGGGGGTTTGTCTGGAAACACCATATATTTT. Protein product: CSAGPGGLSGNTIYF.